Here is one T cell receptor beta chain with its context. Its antigen is unknown. Being one base from a much bigger clone, this may be a read error. The data belong to a study of neurological immune-mediated disorders. CDR1 and CDR2 (germline): SGHDT, YYEEEE. CDR3 size: 15 residues. After removal of 7 bases from V and 1 base from J, the junction contained 3 bases not matched to a gene. Study conclusions and caveats: Falling below healthy controls, multiple sclerosis showed the least TCR clonal expansion, while HTLV-1-associated myelopathy showed the most.

Time point denoted: longitudinal time-point 2. The method for making cDNA was 5'RACE, and it used 10-nucleotide random UMIs. TCRdb passed the 5' RACE reads through MiXCR, listing each CDR3 protein once. The sample includes some 45,000 distinct CDR3 sequences, under 15% of them seen just once. The chain carries TRBV5-6 and TRBJ2-2; 11 positions agree with TRBD1. The receptor comes from a male donor with HTLV-1-associated myelopathy (HAM/TSP). The sample consisted of PBMCs. This CDR3 is CASWTGGVNTGELFF. CDR3 DNA sequence: TGTGCCAGCTGGACAGGGGGCGTGAACACCGGGGAGCTGTTTTTT.